The clone carrying this T cell receptor (beta chain) was detected only a few times. Antigen specificity is unknown. This sample was included in a study of T-cell reconstitution after alpha-beta-depleted transplantation in children. The study's findings and limits: Several patients had high TCRbeta diversity at day 60; it came from surviving recipient T cells and thymic progenitors. Newly made T cells mostly supplied T-cell counts and diversity one year after transplant. By about two months after transplant, alpha-beta T cells reportedly arose from several hundred graft clones that had expanded.

The TCRbeta library incorporated unique molecular identifiers. In TCRdb, the PCR reads were re-called with MiXCR into one record per CDR3 protein. Of around 450,000 distinct CDR3 sequences in the sample, about a sixth were seen once. The receptor was derived from a boy under two years old who had a stem cell transplant for Wiskott-Aldrich syndrome, so the T cells may come from the graft donor. The sample here was PBMCs, mostly from graft donor cells, taken 360 days after TCRalphabeta/CD19-depleted stem cell transplant.

CDR3 nucleotide sequence: TGTGCCACCAGTGACCCGACTAGCGGGGGTCCAAATGAGCAGTTCTTC. This encodes CATSDPTSGGPNEQFF. The chain employs TRBV24-1 and TRBJ2-1; 12 bases are shared with TRBD2. The CDR3 spans 16 residues. Germline V gives CDR1 KGHDR, CDR2 SFDVKD. Trimming at V came to 4 bases and at J to 7 bases, leaving 7 bases not matched to a gene.